The 27 T cell receptor beta chains reported below all come from one sample, sequenced in a study of blood T cell repertoires in COVID-19 (dated by TCRdb to the early 2020s). Receptor libraries were prepared by the immunoSEQ multiplex PCR assay. TCRdb obtained this table from immuneACCESS and retained in-frame rearrangements with V and J assigned. These tables miss some clones; where compared with another copy, unresolved V genes account for less than half of the shortfall, and the remainder is unexplained. This sample lists under 300,000 clones; 86% were detected once. Over 2% of the sample lies in the top ten. The source material was peripheral blood. Receptors originate from a man aged 25 to 40 who had recovered from COVID-19.

This chain links TRBV28 with TRBJ2-4; TRBD2 might be the D (6 bases). Germline V lookup: CDR1 MDHEN, CDR2 SYDVKM. This CDR3 is built from 14 residues. The V and J ends lost 6 bases and 0 bases respectively, with 9 bases between them. The DNA for the CDR3 is TGTGCCAGCAGCTTGGGGGGAGCCAAAAACATTCAGTACTTC. This codes for CASSLGGAKNIQYF.

The V gene is TRBV7-9, the J gene TRBJ2-1, with 8 bases fitting TRBD1. The CDR3 consists of 14 residues. Germline CDR1 and CDR2: SEHNR and FQNEAQ (reference sequence). Germline trimming cut 3 bases from V and 8 bases from J; bases unmatched to any gene: 6. The CDR3 reads CASSFMDRADEQFF. The CDR3 DNA sequence: TGTGCCAGCAGCTTCATGGACAGGGCCGATGAGCAGTTCTTC.

A remark on this clone: Compared with germline, one end of the junction differs, possibly owing to a read error. The sample has other DNA sequences that encode this CDR3 too. V is TRBV27 and J is TRBJ2-6, with D maybe TRBD1 (6 bases). Germline V CDR1 and CDR2: MNHEY, SMNVEV (reference sequence). The CDR3 covers 16 residues. The CDR3, as DNA: TGTGCCAGCAGTTTTCAGGGGCGCGTGGGGGCCAACGTTCTGACTTTC. Translating it yields CASSFQGRVGANVLTF.

V usage is TRBV5-1 and J usage is TRBJ2-6; 11 positions match TRBD2. CDR1 and CDR2 (germline): SGHRS, YFSETQ. The V gene end was trimmed by 7 bases and the J gene end by 2 bases; junction bases not matched to a gene: 17. The CDR3 sequence is 20 residues long. This CDR3 is CASRSSRPLAGGAGANVLTF. The CDR3, as DNA: TGCGCCAGCCGCTCGAGTCGGCCCTTAGCGGGGGGGGCTGGGGCCAACGTCCTGACTTTC.

The chain has TRBV10-3 and TRBJ1-5; D uncertain. The V and J ends lost 2 bases and 4 bases respectively, with 6 bases between them. Germline V gives CDR1 ENHRY, CDR2 SYGVKD. This CDR3 comprises 13 residues. The CDR3, as DNA: TGTGCCATCAGTGAGGGCAGTAATCAGCCCCAGCATTTT. It codes for CAISEGSNQPQHF.

The chain is built from TRBV19 and TRBJ2-1, with a tentative D call TRBD2 (7 bases). This CDR3 is 13 amino acids long. From germline, CDR1 is LNHDA and CDR2 SQIVND (reference sequence). V lost 8 bases and J lost 8, with 16 bases in between. CDR3 amino acids: CASWGGLVDEQFF. The CDR3 DNA is TGTGCCAGTTGGGGGGGCCTTGTCGATGAGCAGTTCTTC.

The chain employs TRBV13 and TRBJ2-3; D possibly corresponds to TRBD1 (5 bases). The CDR3 length is 15 residues. CDR1 and CDR2 from the germline V gene are PRHDT and FYEKMQ (reference sequence). V lost 4 bases, J lost 4 bases, and 15 bases lay in between. The DNA of the CDR3 is TGTGCCAGCAGCTCCCCCCGAGTAGGGGCAGATACGCAGTATTTT. It codes for CASSSPRVGADTQYF.

The chain couples TRBV18 to TRBJ1-5; D might be TRBD1 (6 bases). From germline, CDR1 is KGHSH and CDR2 LQKENI. This CDR3 has 16 amino acids. Deletions cut 8 bases from V and 8 bases from J, with 25 bases between. CDR3 amino acids: CASKESGQISVEPQHF. The CDR3 nucleotides read TGTGCCAGCAAAGAATCCGGACAGATTAGCGTTGAGCCCCAGCATTTT.

The rearrangement links TRBV7-2 to TRBJ2-3; 11 bases fit TRBD2. Germline V gene data show CDR1 as SGHTA and CDR2 as FQGNSA. V shed 5 bases and J 4 bases; nucleotides not matched to a gene: 8. The CDR3 totals 16 residues. Here the CDR3 DNA reads TGTGCCAGCAGCCCCGTAGCGGGGGGGCAGCCAGATACGCAGTATTTT. It specifies CASSPVAGGQPDTQYF.

The chain joins TRBV7-9 to TRBJ1-3; D gene unclear. V lost 5 bases and J lost 1, with 12 bases in between. The CDR3 consists of 15 residues. CDR1 SEHNR and CDR2 FQNEAQ come from the germline V gene (reference sequence). The CDR3 is CASSHYAPSGNTIYF. CDR3 DNA: TGTGCCAGCAGCCATTACGCGCCTTCTGGAAACACCATATATTTT.

The J gene is TRBJ1-4, the V gene TRBV5-4, with a weak D call TRBD1 (5 bases). The CDR3 extends over 16 amino acids. Looked up from germline, CDR1 is SGHNT and CDR2 is YYREEE (reference sequence). V dropped 2 bases and J dropped 0 bases, with 11 bases sitting between them. CDR3 DNA: TGTGCCAGCAGCTTAAACCCAGGGACAACTAATGAAAAACTGTTTTTT. It is translated as CASSLNPGTTNEKLFF. The full variable domain, with the rest looked up from reference TRBV5-4 and TRBJ1-4, is ETGVTQSPTHLIKTRGQQVTLRCSSQSGHNTVSWYQQALGQGPQFIFQYYREEENGRGNFPPRFSGLQFPNYSSELNVNALELDDSALYLCASSLNPGTTNEKLFFGSGTQLSVL.

The V gene is TRBV6-6, the J gene TRBJ2-7; TRBD2 matches 11 bases. Germline V gene data show CDR1 as MNHNY and CDR2 as SVGAGI (reference sequence). The CDR3 runs 14 residues. V shed 5 bases and J 3 bases; nucleotides not matched to a gene: 3. CDR3 protein: CASSIAGGNYEQYF. In nucleotides, the CDR3 is TGTGCCAGCAGTATAGCGGGGGGGAACTACGAGCAGTACTTC.

This clone was seen at least ten times. J is TRBJ2-5 and V is TRBV11-2, with TRBD1 matching over 8 bases. The CDR3 length is 13 residues. Trimming took 3 bases from V and 5 from J; bases not matched to a gene: 2. Per the germline V gene, CDR1 is SGHAT and CDR2 is FQNNGV. Written as DNA, the CDR3 is TGTGCCAGCAGCTTCCAGGGGGCTGAGACCCAGTACTTC. Translation: CASSFQGAETQYF.

The rearrangement links TRBV19 to TRBJ2-7, with a possible D match to TRBD1 (6 bases). Germline lookup yields CDR1 LNHDA and CDR2 SQIVND (reference sequence). The CDR3 is 14 amino acids. The V end was cut by 6 bases, the J end by 5 bases, with 17 bases between. In DNA, the CDR3 is TGTGCCAGTAGCCCGGGGCAGGGGTACGACGAGCAGTACTTC. As protein: CASSPGQGYDEQYF.

The J gene is TRBJ2-3, the V gene TRBV11-2, with 7 bases identical to TRBD1. CDR1 and CDR2 (germline): SGHAT, FQNNGV. Losses at the gene ends were 7 bases for V and 3 bases for J; bases not matched to a gene: 13. This CDR3 spans 16 amino acids. The CDR3 region has the DNA TGTGCCAGCACCCCCAGGACAGGCCCCGGAACAGATACGCAGTATTTT. This codes for CASTPRTGPGTDTQYF.

The chain couples TRBV2 to TRBJ2-5; D gene unclear. V lost 8 bases and J 5 bases, leaving 9 bases between the germline ends. Germline CDR1 SNHLY, CDR2 FYNNEI. This CDR3 has 11 residues. The DNA for the CDR3 is TGTGCCAGCGCCGGGTTTGAGACCCAGTACTTC. It encodes CASAGFETQYF.

This chain joins TRBV12-3 or TRBV12-4 and TRBJ2-3; D is unresolved. The V gene lost 6 bases and the J gene lost 6 bases, with 13 bases spanning the gap. The CDR3 totals 13 residues. DNA of the CDR3: TGTGCCAGCAGCTCTAGTGCGGTGGATACGCAGTATTTT. It codes for CASSSSAVDTQYF.

The chain employs TRBV5-1 and TRBJ2-1; 11 bases map to TRBD2. The CDR3 covers 15 residues. Trimming took 3 bases from V and 8 from J; bases not matched to a gene: 7. Germline-derived CDR1 and CDR2 are SGHRS and YFSETQ. CDR3 residues: CASSSFSGGAYEQFF. CDR3 sequence (DNA): TGCGCCAGCAGCTCTTTTAGCGGGGGGGCTTATGAGCAGTTCTTC.

The rearrangement uses TRBV9 and TRBJ1-2; 9 bases are shared with TRBD1. Germline CDR1 reads SGDLS; CDR2 reads YYNGEE. This CDR3 is built from 16 residues. The J segment lost 5 bases and the V segment lost 1 base, leaving 9 bases of the junction unmatched. CDR3 bases: TGTGCCAGCAGCGTACGCCCCGGGACAGGGTATTATGGCTACACCTTC. The encoded protein is CASSVRPGTGYYGYTF.

The chain recombines TRBV4-2 with TRBJ2-5; TRBD2 matches at 9 bases. V dropped 11 bases and J dropped 1; count of bases not matched to a gene: 11. This CDR3 is built from 15 residues. Per the germline V gene, CDR1 is LGHNA and CDR2 is YNFKEQ. The CDR3 DNA sequence: TGTGCCGGGCGGGGTAGCGGGGGCCCCCAAGAGACCCAGTACTTC. This gives the protein CAGRGSGGPQETQYF.

This clone was recorded only once. This chain connects TRBV6-5 to TRBJ2-7; 9 nucleotides match TRBD1. The CDR3 is 13 residues long. V shed 6 bases and J 6 bases; nucleotides not matched to a gene: 6. The V gene's germline CDR1 is MNHEY and CDR2 SVGAGI. The CDR3 protein is CASRGTGHIEQYF. DNA for the CDR3: TGTGCCAGCAGGGGGACAGGGCATATCGAGCAGTACTTC.

V gene TRBV5-5 combines with J gene TRBJ1-6; possible D gene TRBD1, 5 bases. The CDR3 length is 16 residues. V was clipped by 4 bases and J by 6 bases, with 17 bases between them. Germline V CDR1 and CDR2: SGHKS, YYEKEE (reference sequence). The chain's CDR3 is CASSRQPGRLNSPLHF. The CDR3 nucleotides read TGTGCCAGCAGCCGACAGCCAGGACGGCTTAATTCACCCCTCCACTTT.

The rearrangement joins TRBV6-5 to TRBJ2-1, with TRBD2 matching over 12 bases. The V and J ends lost 5 bases and 7 bases, in that order; junction bases with no gene match: 3. CDR1 is MNHEY, CDR2 SVGAGI, per germline. This CDR3 has 14 residues. The CDR3 reads CASSPLAGGNEQFF. CDR3 sequence (DNA): TGTGCCAGCAGTCCTCTAGCGGGGGGGAATGAGCAGTTCTTC.

This sequence joins TRBV5-8 and TRBJ1-5; no clear D. Trimming cost V 2 bases and J 2 bases, with 11 bases left between them. Germline assignment: CDR1 SGHTS and CDR2 YDEGEE. The CDR3 is 15 residues long. CDR3: CASSLRTHGNQPQHF. In DNA, the CDR3 is TGTGCCAGCAGCTTACGCACACACGGCAATCAGCCCCAGCATTTT.

The rearrangement links TRBV6-5 to TRBJ2-6; a weak D match, TRBD2 (6 bases). Germline V gene lookup returns CDR1 MNHEY and CDR2 SVGAGI. The ends were cut back, 0 bases at V and 0 bases at J, with 6 bases in the middle. CDR3 length: 16 amino acids. The CDR3 DNA sequence: TGTGCCAGCAGTTACTCGGGAGGCTCTGGGGCCAACGTCCTGACTTTC. This encodes CASSYSGGSGANVLTF.

As concerns this clone: Other DNA sequences in this specimen translate into the identical CDR3. This chain uses TRBV11-2 with TRBJ2-7; the D gene is possibly TRBD2 (5 bases). CDR1 is SGHAT and CDR2 is FQNNGV in the germline V gene. This CDR3 region has 14 residues. The ends were cut back, 0 bases at V and 3 bases at J, with 9 bases in the middle. The CDR3 spells CASSLDQADYEQYF. The DNA of the CDR3 is TGTGCCAGCAGCTTAGATCAAGCGGACTACGAGCAGTACTTC.

This clone has a handful of counts. The chain is built from TRBV7-9 and TRBJ2-5; 10 bases are shared with TRBD1. Germline loops: CDR1 SEHNR, CDR2 FQNEAQ (reference sequence). This CDR3 is built from 13 residues. The V and J ends lost 6 bases and 7 bases, in that order; junction bases with no gene match: 5. The CDR3 reads CASSPGTGATQYF. DNA of the CDR3: TGTGCCAGCAGTCCCGGGACAGGGGCGACCCAGTACTTC.